This T cell receptor (beta chain) was recovered during a study of neoadjuvant anti-PD-1 for oral cavity cancer. The data were produced by immunoSEQ multiplex PCR, yet TCRdb's version contains in-frame clones alone and is incomplete. The repertoire consists of tens of thousands of clones, with roughly 80% occurring once and the leading ten covering 3% to 3.5%. V was cut by 4 bases and J by 6 bases, with 11 bases left in between. Germline CDR1 is SGHRS and CDR2 is YFSETQ. This CDR3 has 13 amino acids. The clonotype was recovered from a person aged 35-80 years with oral cavity squamous cell carcinoma. The specimen was PBMCs, collected before nivolumab (anti-PD-1) treatment. The chain couples TRBV5-1 to TRBJ2-1; no clear D. The CDR3 region is CASSLVGGNEQFF. CDR3 nucleotides: TGCGCCAGCAGCCTGGTGGGCGGCAATGAGCAGTTCTTC.